Listed below are T cell receptor beta chains from one sample, sequenced in a study of blood T cell repertoires in COVID-19. The protocol was immunoSEQ multiplex PCR, while the TCRdb copy is restricted to in-frame clones and leaves out a portion. The table has 150,000 to 200,000 clones, roughly 85% seen once; the top ten hold approximately 8%. The sequenced sample consisted of peripheral blood. Source of these receptors: a woman aged 60-75 years with acute or convalescent COVID-19. The CDR3 runs from the conserved cysteine through the conserved F or W. A D gene is named only where the DNA matches it firmly. The size entry is marked missing in some rows and otherwise reads once, few, many or a size class.

abundance: .; v_gene: TRBV7-3; d_gene: .; j_gene: TRBJ1-3; CDR3aa: CASSLDRSSGNTIYF; CDR3nt: TGTGCCAGCAGCTTAGACAGGAGCTCTGGAAACACCATATATTTT
abundance: .; v_gene: TRBV19; d_gene: .; j_gene: TRBJ2-1; CDR3aa: CASSKVGESYNEQFF; CDR3nt: TGTGCCAGTAGTAAAGTAGGGGAATCCTACAATGAGCAGTTCTTC
abundance: .; v_gene: TRBV9; d_gene: TRBD1; j_gene: TRBJ1-6; CDR3aa: CASSVGTGGFSPLHF; CDR3nt: TGTGCCAGCAGCGTAGGGACAGGGGGTTTTTCACCCCTCCACTTT
abundance: .; v_gene: TRBV28; d_gene: TRBD1; j_gene: TRBJ1-5; CDR3aa: CASSMPGQGLLQPQHF; CDR3nt: TGTGCCAGCAGTATGCCGGGACAGGGGTTGCTGCAGCCCCAGCATTTT
abundance: once; v_gene: TRBV6-5; d_gene: .; j_gene: TRBJ2-7; CDR3aa: CASSYQGLSYEQYF; CDR3nt: TGTGCCAGCAGTTACCAGGGACTTAGCTACGAGCAGTACTTC
abundance: few; v_gene: TRBV3-1/TRBV3-2; d_gene: TRBD1; j_gene: TRBJ1-1; CDR3aa: CASRNRGMNTEAFF; CDR3nt: TGTGCCAGCAGAAACAGGGGTATGAACACTGAAGCTTTCTTT
abundance: .; v_gene: TRBV28; d_gene: .; j_gene: TRBJ2-7; CDR3aa: CASSLNGGRGAYEQYF; CDR3nt: TGTGCCAGCAGTTTAAACGGGGGGCGCGGGGCCTACGAGCAGTACTTC
abundance: .; v_gene: TRBV27; d_gene: .; j_gene: TRBJ1-2; CDR3aa: CASSLQGNYGYTF; CDR3nt: TGTGCCAGCAGTTTGCAGGGTAACTATGGCTACACCTTC
abundance: .; v_gene: TRBV24-1; d_gene: .; j_gene: TRBJ2-5; CDR3aa: CATSDGGRGQETQYF; CDR3nt: TGTGCCACTTCCGACGGGGGAAGGGGCCAAGAGACCCAGTACTTC
abundance: .; v_gene: TRBV6-5; d_gene: .; j_gene: TRBJ2-1; CDR3aa: CASSYSTGANNEQFF; CDR3nt: TGTGCCAGCAGTTACTCGACAGGAGCCAACAATGAGCAGTTCTTC
abundance: .; v_gene: TRBV6-5; d_gene: .; j_gene: TRBJ1-1; CDR3aa: CAAKEEIQNTEAFF; CDR3nt: TGTGCCGCTAAGGAGGAGATACAGAACACTGAAGCTTTCTTT
abundance: .; v_gene: TRBV10-3; d_gene: TRBD1; j_gene: TRBJ1-6; CDR3aa: CAISPGGSSPLHF; CDR3nt: TGTGCCATCAGTCCAGGGGGGAGCTCACCCCTCCACTTT
abundance: .; v_gene: TRBV28; d_gene: TRBD1; j_gene: TRBJ2-1; CDR3aa: CASSSPGQGRNEQFF; CDR3nt: TGTGCCAGCAGTTCTCCGGGACAGGGTAGAAATGAGCAGTTCTTC
abundance: .; v_gene: TRBV10-3; d_gene: .; j_gene: TRBJ1-2; CDR3aa: CAIQGGLNYGYTF; CDR3nt: TGTGCCATACAAGGGGGTTTGAACTATGGCTACACCTTC
abundance: once; v_gene: TRBV6-5; d_gene: .; j_gene: TRBJ1-4; CDR3aa: CASSYSGRRDEKLFF; CDR3nt: TGTGCCAGCAGTTACTCGGGGAGAAGGGATGAAAAACTGTTTTTT
abundance: .; v_gene: TRBV3-1/TRBV3-2; d_gene: TRBD2; j_gene: TRBJ2-3; CDR3aa: CASSQRLAGGIYTQYF; CDR3nt: TGTGCCAGCAGCCAGCGACTAGCGGGTGGGATATATACGCAGTATTTT
abundance: .; v_gene: TRBV19; d_gene: TRBD1; j_gene: TRBJ1-1; CDR3aa: CASTNRGRTEAFF; CDR3nt: TGTGCCAGTACTAACAGGGGGAGAACTGAAGCTTTCTTT
abundance: .; v_gene: TRBV28; d_gene: .; j_gene: TRBJ1-5; CDR3aa: CASSTGYQPQHF; CDR3nt: TGTGCCAGCAGTACAGGGTATCAGCCCCAGCATTTT
abundance: .; v_gene: TRBV6-6; d_gene: .; j_gene: TRBJ2-7; CDR3aa: CASKSGGGEQYF; CDR3nt: TGTGCCAGCAAGAGCGGCGGAGGAGAGCAGTACTTC
abundance: .; v_gene: TRBV29-1; d_gene: TRBD2; j_gene: TRBJ2-1; CDR3aa: CSVERGGLAGYNEQFF; CDR3nt: TGCAGCGTTGAAAGGGGAGGACTAGCGGGGTACAATGAGCAGTTCTTC
abundance: .; v_gene: TRBV9; d_gene: TRBD2; j_gene: TRBJ2-7; CDR3aa: CASSVGGAGGPYEQYF; CDR3nt: TGTGCCAGCAGCGTAGGTGGAGCGGGAGGACCTTACGAGCAGTACTTC
abundance: .; v_gene: TRBV5-4; d_gene: .; j_gene: TRBJ2-3; CDR3aa: CASSPKDSWETDTQYF; CDR3nt: TGTGCCAGCAGCCCGAAGGACTCCTGGGAAACAGATACGCAGTATTTT
abundance: .; v_gene: TRBV9; d_gene: .; j_gene: TRBJ1-1; CDR3aa: CASSPGGRTEAFF; CDR3nt: TGTGCCAGCAGCCCCGGGGGGCGCACTGAAGCTTTCTTT
abundance: .; v_gene: TRBV6-5; d_gene: TRBD1; j_gene: TRBJ1-2; CDR3aa: CASRSGTDYGYTF; CDR3nt: TGTGCCAGCAGGTCCGGGACAGACTATGGCTACACCTTC
abundance: .; v_gene: TRBV7-3; d_gene: .; j_gene: TRBJ2-1; CDR3aa: CASSSRVGAQQFF; CDR3nt: TGTGCCAGCAGCTCTCGGGTGGGGGCACAGCAGTTCTTC
abundance: .; v_gene: TRBV24-1; d_gene: TRBD2; j_gene: TRBJ2-1; CDR3aa: CATSDRLALDEQFF; CDR3nt: TGTGCCACCAGTGACCGACTAGCTCTCGATGAGCAGTTCTTC
abundance: .; v_gene: TRBV27; d_gene: .; j_gene: TRBJ2-1; CDR3aa: CASSPRSSYNEQFF; CDR3nt: TGTGCCAGCAGCCCCAGGTCAAGCTACAATGAGCAGTTCTTC
abundance: .; v_gene: TRBV24-1; d_gene: .; j_gene: TRBJ2-5; CDR3aa: CATSDYPGETQYF; CDR3nt: TGTGCCACCAGTGATTATCCGGGGGAGACCCAGTACTTC
abundance: .; v_gene: TRBV19; d_gene: TRBD1; j_gene: TRBJ1-5; CDR3aa: CASSDTGDQPQHF; CDR3nt: TGTGCCAGTAGCGACACAGGGGATCAGCCCCAGCATTTT
abundance: .; v_gene: TRBV3-1/TRBV3-2; d_gene: .; j_gene: TRBJ2-7; CDR3aa: CASSDFYEQYF; CDR3nt: TGTGCCAGCAGCGACTTCTACGAGCAGTACTTC
abundance: once; v_gene: TRBV28; d_gene: TRBD1; j_gene: TRBJ1-5; CDR3aa: CASRRSPGGVFLSNQPQHF; CDR3nt: TGTGCCAGCCGCCGTTCTCCAGGGGGCGTTTTCTTGAGCAATCAGCCCCAGCATTTT
abundance: .; v_gene: TRBV6-1; d_gene: TRBD1; j_gene: TRBJ1-1; CDR3aa: CASSEPGQGGTEAFF; CDR3nt: TGTGCCAGCAGTGAACCGGGACAGGGAGGGACTGAAGCTTTCTTT
abundance: .; v_gene: TRBV3-1/TRBV3-2; d_gene: TRBD2; j_gene: TRBJ2-7; CDR3aa: CASSQIANSGFFSSYEQYF; CDR3nt: TGTGCCAGCAGCCAGATCGCGAATAGCGGGTTCTTTAGCTCCTACGAGCAGTACTTC